The entry that follows covers one T cell receptor beta chain sequence. This sample is drawn from a study of T cell responses to AZD1222 COVID-19 vaccine. Profiled with immunoSEQ multiplex PCR; TCRdb holds only in-frame clones, not every one. The table has about 120,000 clones, around 84% seen once. The V end was cut by 2 bases, the J end by 4 bases, with 5 bases between. The CDR3 extends over 12 amino acids. Germline CDR1 SNHLY, CDR2 FYNNEI. The sample in question was peripheral blood, obtained 28 days after the second AZD1222 dose. The clonotype was recovered from an adult who received the AZD1222 COVID-19 vaccine. The chain employs TRBV2 and TRBJ1-2; D remains unclear. The CDR3 here is CASSEISYGYTF. As DNA, the CDR3 is TGTGCCAGCAGTGAAATCAGCTATGGCTACACCTTC. Full variable domain (remainder filled in from reference TRBV2 and TRBJ1-2): EPEVTQTPSHQVTQMGQEVILRCVPISNHLYFYWYRQILGQKVEFLVSFYNNEISEKSEIFDDQFSVERPDGSNFTLKIRSTKLEDSAMYFCASSEISYGYTFGSGTRLTVV.